This T cell receptor beta chain stems from a study of blood T cell repertoires in COVID-19. Study information: Collection of acute and convalescent COVID-19 samples took place in the United States, Italy and Spain.

Methods used by the authors: Amplified reference gene primers provided the basis for estimating nucleated cell counts. Using immunoSEQ multiplex PCR, the repertoire was profiled, and TCRdb retains in-frame clones only, with some absent. The V and J calls and clone size were taken over from that table, and D and trimming were inferred from the DNA. This sample has around 300,000 clones, with 85% to 90% found just once. Recruitment covered about two dozen US areas and drew participants whose ages spanned roughly 18 to 90 years. The recovered donors of Cohort 3 showed two negative PCRs, clearance, or symptom resolution. This sequence originates from a woman younger than 30 who had recovered from COVID-19. Sequences were obtained from PBMCs or T cells enriched from blood (not recorded which).

The CDR3 is CASRTSSGGIEQFF. The CDR3 DNA reads TGTGCCAGCAGGACTTCCTCAGGGGGAATTGAGCAGTTCTTC. The chain uses TRBV27 and TRBJ2-1; 7 nucleotides match TRBD1. This CDR3 region has 14 residues. CDR1 is MNHEY and CDR2 is SMNVEV in the germline V gene (reference sequence). The V segment lost 6 bases and the J segment 9 bases; nucleotides outside the gene matches: 11.